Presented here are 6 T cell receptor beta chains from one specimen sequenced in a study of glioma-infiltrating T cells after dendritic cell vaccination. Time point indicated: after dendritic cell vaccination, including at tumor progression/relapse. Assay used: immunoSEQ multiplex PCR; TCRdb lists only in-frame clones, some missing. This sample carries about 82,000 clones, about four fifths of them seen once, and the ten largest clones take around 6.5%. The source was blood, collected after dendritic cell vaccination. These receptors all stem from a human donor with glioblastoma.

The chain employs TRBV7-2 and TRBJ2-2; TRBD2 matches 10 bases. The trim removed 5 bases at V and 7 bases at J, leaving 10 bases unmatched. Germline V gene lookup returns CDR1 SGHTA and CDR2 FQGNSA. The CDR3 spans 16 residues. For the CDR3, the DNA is TGTGCCAGCAGCCCGAGCGGGGGGGCCGAGGGCGGGGAGCTGTTTTTT. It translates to CASSPSGGAEGGELFF. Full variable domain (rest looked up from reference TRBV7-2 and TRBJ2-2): GAGVSQSPSNKVTEKGKDVELRCDPISGHTALYWYRQSLGQGLEFLIYFQGNSAPDKSGLPSDRFSAERTGGSVSTLTIQRTQQEDSAVYLCASSPSGGAEGGELFFGEGSRLTVL.

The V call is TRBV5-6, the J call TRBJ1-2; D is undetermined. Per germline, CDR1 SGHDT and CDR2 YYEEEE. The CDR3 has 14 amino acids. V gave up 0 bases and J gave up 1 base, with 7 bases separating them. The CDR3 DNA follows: TGTGCCAGCAGCTTGGTTCTTAATAACTATGGCTACACCTTC. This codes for CASSLVLNNYGYTF.

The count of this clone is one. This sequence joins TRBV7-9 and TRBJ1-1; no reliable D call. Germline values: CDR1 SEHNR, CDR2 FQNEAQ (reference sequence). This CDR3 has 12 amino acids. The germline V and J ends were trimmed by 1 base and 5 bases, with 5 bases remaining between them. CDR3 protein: CASSLVQTEAFF. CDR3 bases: TGTGCCAGCAGCTTAGTACAGACTGAAGCTTTCTTT. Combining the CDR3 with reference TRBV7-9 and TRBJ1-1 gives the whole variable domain DTGVSQNPRHKITKRGQNVTFRCDPISEHNRLYWYRQTLGQGPEFLTYFQNEAQLEKSRLLSDRFSAERPKGSFSTLEIQRTEQGDSAMYLCASSLVQTEAFFGQGTRLTVV.

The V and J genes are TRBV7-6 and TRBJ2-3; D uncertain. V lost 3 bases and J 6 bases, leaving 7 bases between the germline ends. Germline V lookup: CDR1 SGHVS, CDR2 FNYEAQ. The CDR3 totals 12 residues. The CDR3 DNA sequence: TGTGCCAGCAGCTTCTGGGCGGATACGCAGTATTTT. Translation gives CASSFWADTQYF.

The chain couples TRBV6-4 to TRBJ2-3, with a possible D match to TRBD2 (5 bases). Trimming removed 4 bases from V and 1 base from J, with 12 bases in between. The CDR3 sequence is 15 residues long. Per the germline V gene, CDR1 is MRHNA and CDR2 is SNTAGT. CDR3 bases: TGTGCCAGCAGTGTTCTAGCAGGCCGCACAGATACGCAGTATTTT. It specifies CASSVLAGRTDTQYF.

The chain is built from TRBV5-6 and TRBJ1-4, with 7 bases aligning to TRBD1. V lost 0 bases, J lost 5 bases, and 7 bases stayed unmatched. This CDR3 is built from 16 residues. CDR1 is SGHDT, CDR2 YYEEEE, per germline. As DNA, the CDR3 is TGTGCCAGCAGCTTGGTCTTACGAGGGGGCAATGAAAAACTGTTTTTT. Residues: CASSLVLRGGNEKLFF.